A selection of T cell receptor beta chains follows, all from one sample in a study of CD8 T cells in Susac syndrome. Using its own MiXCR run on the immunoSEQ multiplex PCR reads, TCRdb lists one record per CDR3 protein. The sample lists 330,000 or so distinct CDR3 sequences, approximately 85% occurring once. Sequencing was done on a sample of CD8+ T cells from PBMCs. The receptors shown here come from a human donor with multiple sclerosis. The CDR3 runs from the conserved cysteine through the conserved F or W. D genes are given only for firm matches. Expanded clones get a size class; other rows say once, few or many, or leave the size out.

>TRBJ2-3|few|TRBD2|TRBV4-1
CASSQGLAGGLTDTQYF
TGCGCCAGCAGCCAAGGCCTAGCGGGAGGGCTCACAGATACGCAGTATTTT
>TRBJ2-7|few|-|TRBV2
CASSDVSQATPYEQYF
TGTGCCAGCAGTGATGTTAGTCAGGCTACACCCTACGAGCAGTACTTC
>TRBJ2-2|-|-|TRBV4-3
CASSQVLGRRELFF
TGCGCCAGCAGCCAAGTGTTAGGTCGCCGGGAGCTGTTTTTT
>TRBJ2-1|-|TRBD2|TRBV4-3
CASSQSLTSEYNEQFF
TGCGCCAGCAGCCAATCATTAACTAGCGAGTACAATGAGCAGTTCTTC
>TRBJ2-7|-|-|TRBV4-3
CASSQEFAGPSYEQYF
TGCGCCAGCAGCCAAGAATTCGCGGGGCCCTCCTACGAGCAGTACTTC
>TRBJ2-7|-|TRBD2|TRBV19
CASSIASGSGLEQYF
TGTGCCAGTAGTATTGCTAGCGGTTCAGGCTTGGAGCAGTACTTC
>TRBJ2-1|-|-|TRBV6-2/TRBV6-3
CASKGGYNEQFF
TGTGCCAGCAAAGGTGGCTACAATGAGCAGTTCTTC
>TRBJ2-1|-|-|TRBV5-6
CASSLAPTSPYNEQFF
TGTGCCAGCAGCTTGGCCCCAACGAGCCCCTACAATGAGCAGTTCTTC
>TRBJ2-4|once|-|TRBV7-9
CASSSPGLAKNIQYF
TGTGCCAGCAGCTCCCCCGGTCTAGCCAAAAACATTCAGTACTTC
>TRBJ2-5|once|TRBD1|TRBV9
CASSVGAGRQGAPRETQYF
TGTGCCAGCAGCGTAGGGGCCGGAAGACAGGGGGCGCCCCGGGAGACCCAGTACTTC